This T cell receptor (beta chain) was obtained from a study of cytomegalovirus exposure and HLA in healthy donors. The PCR used 60 Vbeta and 13 Jbeta primers. Assay: immunoSEQ multiplex PCR; the TCRdb copy retains only in-frame clones and omits some. The table lists under 200,000 clones, 82% of them singletons, with approximately 0.8% in the top ten. Study-wide results and caveats: A later analysis by the authors found several of the most significant clusters apparently linked to common viral pathogens. An analysis that was carried out later associated 15,000 to 20,000 TCR beta sequences with HLA alleles at 0.05 false discovery rate. DRB1 showed the most TCR associations and HLA-C the fewest in a later analysis, as rates varied by HLA locus.

This CDR3 is 14 amino acids long. Per germline, CDR1 SGHNT and CDR2 YYREEE (reference sequence). Unmatched junction bases numbered 4, after V lost 1 base and J lost 4 bases. This clone came up a few times. As yet, its antigen is unknown. The sample comprised PBMCs. The rearrangement links TRBV5-4 to TRBJ2-7, with 8 bases lining up with TRBD2. The TCR sequence derives from a woman under 30 in good health and CMV-seronegative. CDR3 coding DNA: TGTGCCAGCAGCTTGAAGGGACTAGAGTACGAGCAGTACTTC. Protein: CASSLKGLEYEQYF. Full variable domain (rest looked up from reference TRBV5-4 and TRBJ2-7): ETGVTQSPTHLIKTRGQQVTLRCSSQSGHNTVSWYQQALGQGPQFIFQYYREEENGRGNFPPRFSGLQFPNYSSELNVNALELDDSALYLCASSLKGLEYEQYFGPGTRLTVT.